This TCR beta chain was sequenced during a study of cytomegalovirus exposure and HLA in healthy donors. Regarding the study as a whole: Reports indicate that TCR beta sequences accurately predicted the HLA-A and HLA-B alleles of most subjects.

In the PCR, 60 Vbeta and 13 Jbeta primers were used. Produced via immunoSEQ multiplex PCR; TCRdb's table is partial and in-frame only. The sample records around 130,000 clones, roughly 80% being singletons. V was clipped by 1 base and J by 4 bases; unmatched bases: 5. The CDR3 consists of 17 residues. Germline CDR1 and CDR2: SGHVS and FNYEAQ. A remark on this clone: Its antigen is still unknown.

The sequencing input was PBMCs. V usage is TRBV7-6 and J usage is TRBJ2-3, with 13 positions matching TRBD2. The clonotype originates from a boy aged 5-17 years in good health and CMV-seronegative. The CDR3 loop is CASSLGTSGSLADTQYF. The CDR3 nucleotides read TGTGCCAGCAGCTTAGGGACTAGCGGGAGTCTTGCAGATACGCAGTATTTT.